These T cell receptor beta chains were read from a single sample in a study of identical twins. Using its own MiXCR run on the 5' RACE reads, TCRdb lists one record per CDR3 protein. The table includes about 530,000 distinct CDR3 sequences, more than 20% detected once. This sample also belongs to another study, concerning yellow fever vaccine responses in identical twins.

Specimen: CD4+ T cells sorted from blood. These receptors originate from a woman aged 18-29 years in good health. Both conserved end residues are part of each CDR3. The D gene is left open where the match is weak.

v_call	j_call	d_call	cdr3_aa
TRBV9	TRBJ1-3	NA	CASSVNSAGNTIYF
TRBV5-1	TRBJ2-1	TRBD2	CASSLLLAGEGDEQFF
TRBV5-6	TRBJ2-7	TRBD1	CASSLAPRQGFHEQYF
TRBV5-6	TRBJ2-7	NA	CASSLYSYEQYF
TRBV7-2	TRBJ2-3	TRBD2	CASSPLAGGGPDTQYF
TRBV24-1	TRBJ2-3	NA	CATSDLWDTQYF
TRBV6-5	TRBJ1-1	TRBD1	CASRDRVSEAFF
TRBV28	TRBJ2-7	TRBD1	CAATGQGYEQYF
TRBV24-1	TRBJ2-5	TRBD1	CATSDRTGVGWTQYF
TRBV5-6	TRBJ2-3	TRBD2	CASLTAGTSGRTDTQYF
TRBV12-3/TRBV12-4	TRBJ2-3	NA	CASSELEWEFTDTQYF
TRBV20-1	TRBJ2-7	NA	CSAFSTASYEQYF
TRBV5-5	TRBJ2-1	NA	CASSLGGGKNEQFF
TRBV5-1	TRBJ1-5	NA	CASSTRPGNQPQHF
TRBV20-1	TRBJ2-5	NA	CSARVRFVGRTQETQYF
TRBV7-9	TRBJ2-1	TRBD2	CASSSRSGRAYNEQFF
TRBV25-1	TRBJ2-2	NA	CASSLRQSVNTGELFF
TRBV6-5	TRBJ2-1	TRBD1	CASGYSRGQVNEQFF
TRBV20-1	TRBJ1-2	TRBD1	CSAGTEYGYTF
TRBV5-6	TRBJ2-3	TRBD2	CASSFLSTGTSAGTDTQYF
TRBV9	TRBJ2-5	TRBD2	CASSVVGGSVETQYF
TRBV20-1	TRBJ2-7	TRBD2	CSAPTSGSTYEQYF
TRBV28	TRBJ2-1	TRBD2	CASPPAGVSYNEQFF
TRBV7-2	TRBJ2-2	NA	CASSSRTGTGELFF
TRBV29-1	TRBJ2-1	NA	CSAELGGVSNEQFF
TRBV12-3/TRBV12-4	TRBJ2-1	NA	CASSLALRFNEQFF
TRBV9	TRBJ2-1	NA	CASSLQLQGNNEQFF
TRBV7-3	TRBJ2-3	NA	CASSLNTGTDTQYF
TRBV10-3	TRBJ1-4	NA	CAITPDSNEKLFF
TRBV6-5	TRBJ2-5	NA	CASSYSIGGGVQETQYF
TRBV6-5	TRBJ2-2	NA	CASSYSGGTGELFF
TRBV28	TRBJ2-7	NA	CASTPGNLEEQYF
TRBV20-1	TRBJ2-1	NA	CSADVVRRGPNNEQFF
TRBV6-2/TRBV6-3	TRBJ2-7	TRBD2	CASSLYVQSGTSDYEQYF
TRBV7-8	TRBJ2-1	NA	CASSLMAASYNEQFF
TRBV5-1	TRBJ1-1	NA	CASSPWDWVNTEAFF
TRBV3-1	TRBJ1-5	NA	CASSDGESNQPQHF
TRBV28	TRBJ2-1	NA	CASSFPAGRSSYNEQFF
TRBV24-1	TRBJ2-2	NA	CATSSSWGVTGELFF
TRBV7-9	TRBJ2-1	NA	CASRPVGYNEQFF
TRBV28	TRBJ2-3	TRBD1	CASRPTGGRPTQYF
TRBV12-3/TRBV12-4	TRBJ2-2	NA	CASSHTSQGTGELFF
TRBV20-1	TRBJ2-1	NA	CSAREGLPGGNEQFF
TRBV25-1	TRBJ1-2	TRBD1	CASSSGTGGQIYGYTF
TRBV6-1	TRBJ2-3	NA	CASRPNEDRLYTQYF
TRBV12-3/TRBV12-4	TRBJ1-1	TRBD1	CASSPQTGEAFF
TRBV2	TRBJ2-7	TRBD2	CASSEVAGGQNVYF
TRBV29-1	TRBJ2-1	NA	CSVVRGRDEQFF
TRBV5-6	TRBJ2-7	NA	CASSPGFLRGGEQYF
TRBV15	TRBJ1-5	NA	CATSRGRSNQPQHF